A single sample gave rise to the 16 T cell receptor beta chains below, sequenced in a study of tumor and adjacent non-tumor tissue in lung cancer (dated by TCRdb to the late 2010s). RNA was extracted from bulk unsorted tissue and checked for quality with a NanoDrop ND-1000 and an Agilent 2100. Library generation was performed with multiplex PCR. The sequencer listed for this sample is Illumina HiSeq 2500. TCRbeta libraries were built by three rounds of nested PCR using primers (Table S4), following protocols modified from ARM-PCR. TCRdb reran the public reads through fastp at Q25 and MiXCR, keeping productive beta chains. Under each unique CDR3 protein, matching rows form one entry showing the most common genes and DNA. Counted in this sample were around 210,000 distinct CDR3 sequences; around 71% of them appeared once. 20% to 25% of the sample rests with the top ten. The source material was lung tumor tissue. These receptors were obtained from a man aged 60 to 75 with non-small cell lung cancer.

This sequence joins TRBV11-2 and TRBJ2-3; D uncertain. Germline V gene lookup returns CDR1 SGHAT and CDR2 FQNNGV. The CDR3 has 14 amino acids. V lost 1 base and J 6 bases, leaving 11 bases between the germline ends. In DNA form, the CDR3 reads TGTGCCAGCAGCTTAGCAAAATTCGTGGATACGCAGTATTTT. This translates into CASSLAKFVDTQYF.

About this clonotype itself: Germline is not matched at one junction end, which may reflect a read error. The V gene is TRBV20-1, the J gene TRBJ2-2, with D hard to call. The CDR3 extends over 16 amino acids. CDR1 DFQATT and CDR2 SNEGSKA come from the germline V gene (reference sequence). The chain's CDR3 is CSAKTPTPVNIGELFF. The DNA for the CDR3 is TGCAGTGCTAAAACCCCGACACCTGTAAACATCGGGGAGCTGTTTTTT.

For this clonotype: This may come from a read error, since a much larger clone is one base off. The chain recombines TRBV20-1 with TRBJ2-3, with TRBD2 identical over 10 bases. CDR3 size: 16 residues. J lost 3 bases, V lost 4 bases, and 10 bases had no gene match. The V gene's germline CDR1 is DFQATT and CDR2 SNEGSKA (reference sequence). In nucleotides, the CDR3 is TGCAGTGCTACTGGGTTTGGTAGCGGGGGGACAGATACGCAGTATTTT. It translates to CSATGFGSGGTDTQYF.

This clonotype was seen a handful of times. The junction differs from germline at one of its ends, possibly a read error. The genes are TRBV20-1 and TRBJ2-1, with TRBD2 matching over 10 bases. CDR3 length: 15 residues. Germline V lookup: CDR1 DFQATT, CDR2 SNEGSKA (reference sequence). The CDR3: CCARPGGTSAGEQSF. The CDR3 DNA reads as TGCTGTGCTAGACCCGGGGGGACTAGCGCGGGTGAGCAGTCCTTC.

V gene TRBV20-1 combines with J gene TRBJ2-2; D may be TRBD1 (6 bases). The V gene lost 4 bases and the J gene lost 7 bases, with 13 bases spanning the gap. CDR1 is DFQATT, CDR2 SNEGSKA, per germline (reference sequence). This CDR3 is built from 13 residues. CDR3 amino acids: CSATGAQFGELFF. The DNA for the CDR3 is TGCAGTGCTACAGGGGCCCAGTTCGGGGAGCTGTTTTTT.

Regarding this clonotype: The junction shows a germline mismatch at one end, possibly a read error. The DNA for the CDR3 is TGCAGTGCTAGAGATATCTACTATGACTACACCTTC. It specifies CSARDIYYDYTF. The chain combines TRBV20-1 with TRBJ1-2; D gene ambiguous. The CDR3 has 12 residues. Germline-derived CDR1 and CDR2 are DFQATT and SNEGSKA (reference sequence).

This clonotype was recorded only once. Given a much more abundant clone one base away, this may be a read error. V gene TRBV20-1 combines with J gene TRBJ2-1, with D possibly being TRBD1 (5 bases). The V gene's germline CDR1 is DFQATT and CDR2 SNEGSKA (reference sequence). V dropped 4 bases and J dropped 9 bases, with 16 bases sitting between them. This CDR3 has 13 amino acids. The DNA of the CDR3 is TGCAGTGCTATAGAGACGGGTCAGGGTGAGCAGTTCTTC. Translated, it gives CSAIETGQGEQFF.

Only one count was recorded for this clonotype. Compared with germline, one end of the junction differs, possibly owing to a read error. CDR3 DNA sequence: TGTGCCAGCGGTACGGGGAGGGTTAATGGAAAACTGTTTTTT. This translates into CASGTGRVNGKLFF. This rearrangement joins TRBV4-2 to TRBJ1-4; unclear D gene. The germline V gene encodes CDR1 LGHNA and CDR2 YNFKEQ. This CDR3 contains 14 residues.

This clonotype was counted a single time. Given a much more abundant clone one base away, this may be a read error. J is TRBJ2-1 and V is TRBV4-2, with TRBD1 as a possible D gene (5 bases). In germline, CDR1 is LGHNA, CDR2 YNFKEQ. V was cut by 2 bases and J by 8 bases, with 16 bases left in between. The CDR3 is 15 residues long. The CDR3 sequence: CASSQKGPTFDEQFF. In DNA form, the CDR3 reads TGTGCCAGCAGCCAAAAGGGGCCTACGTTCGATGAGCAGTTCTTC.

This clonotype occurred a few times. The chain couples TRBV12-3 or TRBV12-4 to TRBJ1-1; a possible D gene is TRBD1 (5 bases). The CDR3 is 15 residues long. V dropped 3 bases and J dropped 4 bases, with 15 bases sitting between them. The DNA of the CDR3 is TGTGCCAGCAGTTTCCCAGGGATATTGAGCACTGAAGCTTTCTTT. Amino acids: CASSFPGILSTEAFF.

This clonotype was seen a handful of times. A much larger clone is a single base away; this may be a read error. The rearrangement joins TRBV4-2 to TRBJ2-1; weak D call: TRBD2 (6 bases). The V gene lost 0 bases and the J gene lost 8 bases, with 11 bases spanning the gap. CDR3 size: 14 residues. The germline CDR1 and CDR2 sequences are LGHNA and YNFKEQ. The CDR3: CASSQDAGLHEQFF. In DNA form, the CDR3 reads TGTGCCAGCAGCCAAGACGCGGGACTCCATGAGCAGTTCTTC.

Points on this clonotype: A much bigger clone sits one base away, suggesting this may be a read error. The chain carries TRBV12-3 or TRBV12-4 and TRBJ2-5; D is perhaps TRBD2 (6 bases). This CDR3 region has 15 residues. The V end was cut by 6 bases, the J end by 2 bases, with 16 bases between. This chain's CDR3 is CASSPCGRGQETQYF. The CDR3 DNA reads as TGTGCCAGCAGCCCCTGTGGGCGGGGACAAGAGACCCAGTACTTC.

The V and J genes are TRBV20-1 and TRBJ2-1, with D perhaps TRBD2 (7 bases). Trimming shortened V by 0 bases and J by 2 bases, and 11 bases separated the two germline ends. The germline V gene encodes CDR1 DFQATT and CDR2 SNEGSKA (reference sequence). The CDR3 consists of 15 residues. In DNA, the CDR3 is TGCAGTGCTAGAGATGTGGGGGGGCCCTACAATGAGCAGTTCTTC. It specifies CSARDVGGPYNEQFF.

The CDR3 DNA is TGCAGTGCTAGAGATAGCACGGGGGGCTCCTCGGGCGAGCAGTACTTC. The encoded protein is CSARDSTGGSSGEQYF. The chain has TRBV20-1 and TRBJ2-7, with D tentatively TRBD2 (7 bases). V was pared by 0 bases and J by 6 bases, with 21 bases between. The CDR3 runs to 16 residues. Germline CDR1 and CDR2: DFQATT and SNEGSKA (reference sequence).

Points on this clonotype: The junction and the germline gene differ at one end; a read error may be behind it. J is TRBJ2-7 and V is TRBV11-2; D is perhaps TRBD1 (6 bases). This CDR3 region has 13 residues. Germline values: CDR1 SGHAT, CDR2 FQNNGV. CDR3 in amino acids: CVSSFTGSYEQYF. CDR3 in DNA: TGTGTCAGCAGCTTCACAGGGAGCTACGAACAGTACTTC.

A word on this clonotype: The junction shows a germline mismatch at one end, possibly a read error. The chain links TRBV29-1 to TRBJ2-3; 15 nucleotides agree with TRBD2. The CDR3 sequence is 15 residues long. From germline, CDR1 is SQVTM and CDR2 ANQGSEA. Written as DNA, the CDR3 is TGCAGCGTTGAGGGACTAGCGGGGGGCACAGATACGCAGTGCTTT. Translated, it gives CSVEGLAGGTDTQCF.